Presented here are 21 T cell receptor beta chains from one specimen sequenced in a study of T cells in Graves' hyperthyroidism and ophthalmopathy. TCR beta CDR3 regions were amplified from RNA. An initial round of RT-PCR targeting the TCR CDR3 relied on the HTBI primer set. TCRdb called the multiplex PCR reads again in MiXCR, with one record for every CDR3 protein. The sample lists hundreds of thousands of distinct CDR3 sequences; about a fifth were seen once. Sequencing used blood. Receptor source: a young man with Graves' ophthalmopathy.

This clonotype was recorded many times. CDR3 DNA sequence: TGTGCCAGCAGTTTCTCAGGGAGACAGGGCACAGATACGCAGTATTTT. Translated, it gives CASSFSGRQGTDTQYF. V usage is TRBV12-3 or TRBV12-4 and J usage is TRBJ2-3; D possibly corresponds to TRBD1 (6 bases). V lost 3 bases to trimming and J lost 1 base, with 14 bases between them. The CDR3 runs to 16 residues.

The chain uses TRBV3-1 and TRBJ2-7, with 14 bases aligning to TRBD2. The V and J ends lost 3 bases and 7 bases, in that order; junction bases with no gene match: 5. Per the germline V gene, CDR1 is LGHDT and CDR2 is YNNKEL (reference sequence). The CDR3 contains 15 residues. This CDR3 reads CASSHRTSGRTEQYF. For the CDR3, the DNA is TGTGCCAGCAGCCATCGGACTAGCGGGAGGACTGAGCAGTACTTC.

The sample holds a few counts of this clonotype. The chain couples TRBV2 to TRBJ2-1; D unclear. V was trimmed by 11 bases and J by 8 bases, leaving 13 bases between them. This CDR3 has 11 residues. Germline assignment: CDR1 SNHLY and CDR2 FYNNEI. DNA for the CDR3: TGTGCCGGCTCCGTAGGTTATGAGCAGTTCTTC. It encodes CAGSVGYEQFF.

The table lists this clonotype with many counts. J is TRBJ1-1 and V is TRBV5-5; 8 nucleotides agree with TRBD1. Trimming took 4 bases from V and 1 from J; bases not matched to a gene: 6. CDR1 is SGHKS, CDR2 YYEKEE, per germline (reference sequence). The CDR3 has 15 amino acids. The CDR3 is CASSALGQANTEAFF. CDR3 bases: TGTGCCAGCAGCGCACTGGGACAGGCGAACACTGAAGCTTTCTTT. Using reference TRBV5-5 and TRBJ1-1 for the parts outside the CDR3, the full variable domain is DAGVTQSPTHLIKTRGQQVTLRCSPISGHKSVSWYQQVLGQGPQFIFQYYEKEERGRGNFPDRFSARQFPNYSSELNVNALLLGDSALYLCASSALGQANTEAFFGQGTRLTVV.

This chain connects TRBV6-2 or TRBV6-3 to TRBJ2-2; 10 nucleotides match TRBD1. J lost 3 bases, V lost 6 bases, and 13 bases had no gene match. The CDR3 extends over 18 amino acids. Per the germline V gene, CDR1 is MNHEY and CDR2 is SVGEGT. This CDR3 is CASSQRNAGTGDTGELFF. Here the CDR3 DNA reads TGTGCCAGCAGCCAACGAAACGCCGGGACAGGGGACACCGGGGAGCTGTTTTTT.

The CDR3 sequence: CSAPIGDTGELFF. The CDR3 bases are TGCAGCGCCCCGATCGGGGATACCGGGGAGCTGTTTTTT. The genes are TRBV29-1 and TRBJ2-2; maybe TRBD2 (5 bases). Deletions cut 7 bases from V and 5 bases from J, with 14 bases between. From germline, CDR1 is SQVTM and CDR2 ANQGSEA. This CDR3 is built from 13 residues.

The rearrangement joins TRBV12-3 or TRBV12-4 to TRBJ2-3; 11 bases match TRBD2. V shed 6 bases, J shed 5 bases, and the junction held 7 bases outside the gene matches. There are 15 residues in the CDR3. CDR3 residues: CASSPMGTSGDTQYF. CDR3 DNA sequence: TGTGCCAGCAGCCCGATGGGGACTAGCGGAGATACGCAGTATTTT.

The chain combines TRBV14 with TRBJ1-2; TRBD1 matches 12 bases. Germline CDR1 and CDR2: SGHDN and FVKESK. The CDR3 runs to 17 residues. The V and J ends lost 1 base and 7 bases, in that order; junction bases with no gene match: 10. The CDR3 DNA reads TGTGCCAGCAGCCAAGTTACCCTCGGGACAGGGGGCAGTGGCTACACCTTC. This sequence encodes CASSQVTLGTGGSGYTF.

Here the CDR3 DNA reads TGTGCCTGGAGTCTTCAGGGTTACGAGCAGTACTTC. Its translation is CAWSLQGYEQYF. The genes are TRBV30 and TRBJ2-7, with D maybe TRBD1 (5 bases). CDR3 length equals 12 residues. Trimming removed 2 bases from V and 4 bases from J, with 9 bases in between. CDR1 is GTSNPN and CDR2 is SVGIG in the germline V gene (reference sequence).

The chain recombines TRBV29-1 with TRBJ2-7; 11 positions agree with TRBD1. The CDR3 has 15 amino acids. Germline V gives CDR1 SQVTM, CDR2 ANQGSEA. Losses at the gene ends were 2 bases for V and 3 bases for J; bases not matched to a gene: 6. In DNA form, the CDR3 reads TGCAGCGTTGAATGGTTGGGACAGGGGGGCTACGAGCAGTACTTC. Amino acid sequence: CSVEWLGQGGYEQYF.

This clonotype was detected only a few times. The chain carries TRBV28 and TRBJ1-5; tentative D call: TRBD1 (5 bases). The CDR3 totals 15 residues. The V end was cut by 8 bases, the J end by 4 bases, with 18 bases between. CDR1 and CDR2 (germline): MDHEN, SYDVKM. Here the CDR3 reads CASASGDQANQPQHF. The CDR3 region has the DNA TGTGCCAGCGCCTCGGGGGACCAAGCTAATCAGCCCCAGCATTTT.

This clonotype turned up a few times. V and J are TRBV27 and TRBJ2-2, with 7 bases identical to TRBD1. The V gene's germline CDR1 is MNHEY and CDR2 SMNVEV (reference sequence). The CDR3 totals 17 residues. V was pared by 6 bases and J by 1 base, with 11 bases of the junction left unmatched. CDR3 in DNA: TGTGCCAGCAGCCCTCGATCAGGGGGTTTGAACACCGGGGAGCTGTTTTTT. It encodes CASSPRSGGLNTGELFF.

V usage is TRBV7-2 and J usage is TRBJ1-4; D remains ambiguous. This CDR3 is built from 14 residues. CDR1 is SGHTA, CDR2 FQGNSA, per germline. Trimming removed 1 base from V and 7 bases from J, with 10 bases in between. The CDR3 sequence: CASSLERAREKLFF. The CDR3 nucleotides read TGTGCCAGCAGCTTAGAAAGGGCTCGTGAAAAACTGTTTTTT.

The V gene is TRBV19, the J gene TRBJ2-5; 8 bases map to TRBD1. V trimming: 5 bases; J trimming: 5 bases; junction bases outside the gene matches: 7. Germline lookup yields CDR1 LNHDA and CDR2 SQIVND (reference sequence). The CDR3 consists of 14 residues. CDR3 DNA sequence: TGTGCCAGTAGTCACTCCAGGGGGCGGGAGACCCAGTACTTC. It is translated as CASSHSRGRETQYF.

V gene TRBV7-2 combines with J gene TRBJ2-3; possible D gene TRBD2, 5 bases. Looked up from germline, CDR1 is SGHTA and CDR2 is FQGNSA. V lost 1 base and J 12 bases, leaving 14 bases between the germline ends. The CDR3 extends over 13 amino acids. CDR3 coding DNA: TGTGCCAGCAGCTTAGAGGTCAGAGAGGGTCAGTATTTT. Translation: CASSLEVREGQYF.

This clonotype was seen a few times. This chain joins TRBV5-6 and TRBJ1-6; 8 nucleotides align to TRBD1. The germline gives CDR1 SGHDT, CDR2 YYEEEE. This CDR3 region has 16 residues. Trimming removed 0 bases from V and 8 bases from J; junction bases left unmatched: 7. Here the CDR3 reads CASSLAGQGKHSPLHF. In DNA, the CDR3 is TGTGCCAGCAGCTTGGCCGGACAGGGAAAACATTCACCCCTCCACTTT. The full variable domain, completed using reference TRBV5-6 and TRBJ1-6, is DAGVTQSPTHLIKTRGQQVTLRCSPKSGHDTVSWYQQALGQGPQFIFQYYEEEERQRGNFPDRFSGHQFPNYSSELNVNALLLGDSALYLCASSLAGQGKHSPLHFGNGTRLTVT.

In its sample, this clonotype was seen a few times. The rearrangement uses TRBV19 and TRBJ2-2, with no clear D. In germline, CDR1 is LNHDA, CDR2 SQIVND (reference sequence). CDR3 length: 13 residues. Trimming stripped 1 base from V and 6 bases from J, with 6 bases between. As DNA, the CDR3 is TGTGCCAGTAGTATAGCGTTACCCGGGGAGCTGTTTTTT. Translation: CASSIALPGELFF.

In its sample, this clonotype was seen many times. A read error may account for a junction end that differs from germline. The genes are TRBV7-2 and TRBJ2-7; weak D call: TRBD1 (6 bases). CDR1 SGHTA and CDR2 FQGNSA come from the germline V gene. The length of the CDR3 is 14 residues. The CDR3 spells CASSLERGTYEQYF. For the CDR3, the DNA is TGCGCCAGCAGCTTGGAAAGGGGGACCTACGAGCAGTACTTC. The full variable domain, completed using reference TRBV7-2 and TRBJ2-7, is GAGVSQSPSNKVTEKGKDVELRCDPISGHTALYWYRQSLGQGLEFLIYFQGNSAPDKSGLPSDRFSAERTGGSVSTLTIQRTQQEDSAVYLCASSLERGTYEQYFGPGTRLTVT.

This clonotype was counted only a few times. V is TRBV28 and J is TRBJ2-7, with 7 bases fitting TRBD1. V lost 6 bases, J lost 6 bases, and 5 bases stayed unmatched. The germline V gene encodes CDR1 MDHEN and CDR2 SYDVKM. The CDR3 sequence is 12 residues long. Written as DNA, the CDR3 is TGTGCCAGCAGAATACAGGGGCGCGAGCAGTACTTC. Protein product: CASRIQGREQYF.

The chain couples TRBV4-3 to TRBJ2-5; 10 bases agree with TRBD2. V was pared by 0 bases and J by 2 bases, with 6 bases of the junction left unmatched. The CDR3 has 17 amino acids. Germline loops: CDR1 LGHNA, CDR2 YSLEER. The DNA of the CDR3 is TGCGCCAGCAGCCAAGAGTGGGTAGCGGGAGGACAAGAGACCCAGTACTTC. This encodes CASSQEWVAGGQETQYF.

V is TRBV5-1 and J is TRBJ2-7; 8 nucleotides align to TRBD1. CDR3 length: 15 residues. Unmatched junction bases numbered 6, after V lost 1 base and J lost 3 bases. Per the germline V gene, CDR1 is SGHRS and CDR2 is YFSETQ. The CDR3: CASSLNAGGLYEQYF. Here the CDR3 DNA reads TGCGCCAGCAGCTTGAATGCAGGGGGCCTCTACGAGCAGTACTTC.